This paragraph covers one T cell receptor beta chain sequence. Its antigen is currently unknown. Assay used: immunoSEQ multiplex PCR; TCRdb lists only in-frame clones, some missing. Here the sample spans 45,000 to 60,000 clones, 92% being singletons. On the day of bone marrow donation, the related graft donor provided peripheral blood. This sample stems from a study of T cells after posttransplantation cyclophosphamide. Germline CDR1 and CDR2: SEHNR and FQNEAQ (reference sequence). V was pared by 3 bases and J by 9 bases, with 5 bases of the junction left unmatched. The CDR3 covers 14 residues. Study-level points and caveats: After PTCy, TRB diversity resembled that of CNI/methotrexate controls. Blood and skin or GI T cell repertoires showed limited TRB overlap. Later blood repertoires were often dominated by clones from the donor CD8+ memory compartment.

The clonotype comes from a woman aged 45-65 years in good health and a related stem cell transplant donor. V usage is TRBV7-9 and J usage is TRBJ2-1; 10 bases agree with TRBD2. The specimen sequenced was PBMCs. The CDR3 loop reads CASSLLAGDGEQFF. CDR3 DNA sequence: TGTGCCAGCAGCTTGCTAGCGGGAGATGGTGAGCAGTTCTTC. The whole variable domain, filled in from reference TRBV7-9 and TRBJ2-1, reads DTGVSQNPRHKITKRGQNVTFRCDPISEHNRLYWYRQTLGQGPEFLTYFQNEAQLEKSRLLSDRFSAERPKGSFSTLEIQRTEQGDSAMYLCASSLLAGDGEQFFGPGTRLTVL.